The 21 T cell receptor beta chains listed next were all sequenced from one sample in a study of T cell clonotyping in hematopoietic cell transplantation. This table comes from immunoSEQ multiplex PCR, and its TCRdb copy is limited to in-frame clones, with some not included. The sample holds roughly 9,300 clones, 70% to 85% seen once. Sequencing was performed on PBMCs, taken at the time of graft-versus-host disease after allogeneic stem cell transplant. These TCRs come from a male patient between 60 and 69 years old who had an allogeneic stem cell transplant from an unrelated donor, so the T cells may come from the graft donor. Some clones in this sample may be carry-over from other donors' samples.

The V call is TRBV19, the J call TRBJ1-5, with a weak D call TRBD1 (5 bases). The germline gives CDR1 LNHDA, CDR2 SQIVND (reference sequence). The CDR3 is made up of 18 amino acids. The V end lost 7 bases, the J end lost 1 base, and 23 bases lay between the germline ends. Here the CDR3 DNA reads TGTGCCAGTACCTACGGGGGGTTCGGGGGAGGGAGCAATCAGCCCCAGCATTTT. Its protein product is CASTYGGFGGGSNQPQHF.

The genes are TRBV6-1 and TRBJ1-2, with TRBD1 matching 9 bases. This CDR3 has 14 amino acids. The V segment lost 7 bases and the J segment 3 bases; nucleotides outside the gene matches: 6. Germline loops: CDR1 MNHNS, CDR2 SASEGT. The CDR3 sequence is CASTLDRGDYGYTF. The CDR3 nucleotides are TGTGCCAGCACTCTGGACAGGGGAGACTATGGCTACACCTTC.

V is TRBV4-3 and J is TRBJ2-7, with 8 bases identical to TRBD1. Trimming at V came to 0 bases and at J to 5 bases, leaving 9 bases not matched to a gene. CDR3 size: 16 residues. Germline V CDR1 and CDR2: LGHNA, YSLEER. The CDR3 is CASSQDLTGARNEQYF. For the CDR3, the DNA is TGCGCCAGCAGCCAAGATCTGACAGGGGCTAGGAACGAGCAGTACTTC.

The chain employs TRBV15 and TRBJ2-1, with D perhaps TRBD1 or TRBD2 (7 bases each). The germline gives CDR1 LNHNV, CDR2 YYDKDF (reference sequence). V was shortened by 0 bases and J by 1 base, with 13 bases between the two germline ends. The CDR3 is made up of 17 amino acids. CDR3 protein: CATSRDRQGGSYNEQFF. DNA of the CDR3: TGTGCCACCAGCAGAGATCGGCAGGGGGGGTCCTACAATGAGCAGTTCTTC.

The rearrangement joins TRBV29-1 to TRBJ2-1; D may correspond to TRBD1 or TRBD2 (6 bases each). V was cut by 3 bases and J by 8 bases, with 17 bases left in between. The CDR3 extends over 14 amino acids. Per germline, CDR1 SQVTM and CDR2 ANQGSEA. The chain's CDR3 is CSVDISRGGDEQFF. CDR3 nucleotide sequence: TGCAGCGTTGATATATCCAGGGGAGGCGATGAGCAGTTCTTC.

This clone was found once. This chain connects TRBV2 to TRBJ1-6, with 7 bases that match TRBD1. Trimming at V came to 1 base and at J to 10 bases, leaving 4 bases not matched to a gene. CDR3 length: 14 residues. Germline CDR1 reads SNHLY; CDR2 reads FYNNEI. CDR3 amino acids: CASSEVGGESPLHF. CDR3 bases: TGTGCCAGCAGTGAAGTAGGGGGCGAATCACCCCTCCACTTT.

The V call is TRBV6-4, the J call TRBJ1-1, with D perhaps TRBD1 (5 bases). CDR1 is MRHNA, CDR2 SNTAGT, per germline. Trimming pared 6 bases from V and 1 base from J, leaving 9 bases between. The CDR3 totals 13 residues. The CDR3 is CASSIDRNTEAFF. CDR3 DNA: TGTGCCAGCAGCATAGACAGGAACACTGAAGCTTTCTTT.

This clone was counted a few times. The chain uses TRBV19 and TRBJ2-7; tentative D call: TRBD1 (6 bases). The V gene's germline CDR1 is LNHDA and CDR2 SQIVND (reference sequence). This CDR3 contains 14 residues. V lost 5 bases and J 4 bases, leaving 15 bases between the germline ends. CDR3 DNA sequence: TGTGCCAGTAGTGCCGCAGGGGAATTGTACGAGCAGTACTTC. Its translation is CASSAAGELYEQYF.

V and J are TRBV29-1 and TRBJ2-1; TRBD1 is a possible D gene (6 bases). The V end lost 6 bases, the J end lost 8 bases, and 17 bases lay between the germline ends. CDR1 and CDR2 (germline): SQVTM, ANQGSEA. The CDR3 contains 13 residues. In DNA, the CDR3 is TGCAGCGTGGAGCCGGGTCCAGGGGATGAGCAGTTCTTC. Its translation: CSVEPGPGDEQFF.

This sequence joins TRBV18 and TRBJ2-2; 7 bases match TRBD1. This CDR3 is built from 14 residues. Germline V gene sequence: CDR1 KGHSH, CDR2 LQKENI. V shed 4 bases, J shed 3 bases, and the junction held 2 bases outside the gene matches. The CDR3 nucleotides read TGTGCCAGCTCACGGGACAGATACACCGGGGAGCTGTTTTTT. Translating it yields CASSRDRYTGELFF.

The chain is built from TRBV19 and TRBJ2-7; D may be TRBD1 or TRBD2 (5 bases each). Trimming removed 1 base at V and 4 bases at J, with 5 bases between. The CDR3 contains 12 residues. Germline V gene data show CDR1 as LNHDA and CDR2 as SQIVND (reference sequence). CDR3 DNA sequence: TGTGCCAGTAGTATAGGGGGGTACGAGCAGTACTTC. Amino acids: CASSIGGYEQYF. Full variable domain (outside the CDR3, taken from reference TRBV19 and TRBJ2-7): DGGITQSPKYLFRKEGQNVTLSCEQNLNHDAMYWYRQDPGQGLRLIYYSQIVNDFQKGDIAEGYSVSREKKESFPLTVTSAQKNPTAFYLCASSIGGYEQYFGPGTRLTVT.

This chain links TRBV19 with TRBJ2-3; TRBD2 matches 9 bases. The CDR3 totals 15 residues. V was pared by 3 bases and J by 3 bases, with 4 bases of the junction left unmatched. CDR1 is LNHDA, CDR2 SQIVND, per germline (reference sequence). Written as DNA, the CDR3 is TGTGCCAGTAGTATTAGCGGGGGCCCGACAGATACGCAGTATTTT. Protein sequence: CASSISGGPTDTQYF.

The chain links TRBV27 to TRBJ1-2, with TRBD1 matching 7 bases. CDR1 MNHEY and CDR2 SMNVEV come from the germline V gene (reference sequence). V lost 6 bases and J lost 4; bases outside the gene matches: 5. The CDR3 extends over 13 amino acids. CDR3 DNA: TGTGCCAGCAGGCTAACAGGGGCCTATGGCTACACCTTC. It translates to CASRLTGAYGYTF.

CDR3 region: CASRGGEETQYF. CDR3 coding DNA: TGCGCCAGCAGAGGGGGCGAGGAGACCCAGTACTTC. V usage is TRBV5-1 and J usage is TRBJ2-5, with 7 bases aligning to TRBD1. J gave up 5 bases and V 5 bases, and 3 bases lay outside the gene matches. The CDR3 covers 12 residues. Germline CDR1 reads SGHRS; CDR2 reads YFSETQ.

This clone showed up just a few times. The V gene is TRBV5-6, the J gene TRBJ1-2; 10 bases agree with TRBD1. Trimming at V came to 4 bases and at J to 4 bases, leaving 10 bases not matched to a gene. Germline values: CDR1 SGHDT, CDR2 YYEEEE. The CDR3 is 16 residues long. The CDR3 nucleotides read TGTGCCAGCAGCCCCTGGGGGACAGGGGAGGTCTATGGCTACACCTTC. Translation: CASSPWGTGEVYGYTF.

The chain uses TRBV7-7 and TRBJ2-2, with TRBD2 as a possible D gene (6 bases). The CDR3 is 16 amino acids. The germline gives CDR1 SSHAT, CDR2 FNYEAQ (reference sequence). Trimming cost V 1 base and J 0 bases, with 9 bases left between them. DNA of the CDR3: TGTGCCAGCAGCTTAGGGCCGGGAGCGAACACCGGGGAGCTGTTTTTT. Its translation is CASSLGPGANTGELFF. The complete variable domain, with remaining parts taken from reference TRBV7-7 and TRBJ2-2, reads GAGVSQSPRYKVTKRGQDVTLRCDPISSHATLYWYQQALGQGPEFLTYFNYEAQPDKSGLPSDRFSAERPEGSISTLTIQRTEQRDSAMYRCASSLGPGANTGELFFGEGSRLTVL.

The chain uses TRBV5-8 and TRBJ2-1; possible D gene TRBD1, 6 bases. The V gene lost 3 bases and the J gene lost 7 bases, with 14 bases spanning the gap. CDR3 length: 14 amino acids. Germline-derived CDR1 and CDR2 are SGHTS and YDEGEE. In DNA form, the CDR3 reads TGTGCCAGCAGCTCCTTCGAGGGGGAAAATGAGCAGTTCTTC. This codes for CASSSFEGENEQFF.

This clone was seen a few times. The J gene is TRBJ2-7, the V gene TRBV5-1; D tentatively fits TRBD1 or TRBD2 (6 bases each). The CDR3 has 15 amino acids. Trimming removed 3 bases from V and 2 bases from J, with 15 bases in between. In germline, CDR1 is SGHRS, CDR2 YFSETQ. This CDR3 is CASSSEGGPAYEQYF. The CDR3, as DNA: TGCGCCAGCAGCTCAGAGGGGGGCCCCGCCTACGAGCAGTACTTC.

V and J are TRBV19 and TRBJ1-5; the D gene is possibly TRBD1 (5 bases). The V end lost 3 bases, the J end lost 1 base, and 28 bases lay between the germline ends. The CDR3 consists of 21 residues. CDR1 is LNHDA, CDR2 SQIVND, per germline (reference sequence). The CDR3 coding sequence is TGTGCCAGTAGTATTTCATCAGGGCCAGGGAGAACCCGTGGGAGCAATCAGCCCCAGCATTTT. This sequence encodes CASSISSGPGRTRGSNQPQHF.

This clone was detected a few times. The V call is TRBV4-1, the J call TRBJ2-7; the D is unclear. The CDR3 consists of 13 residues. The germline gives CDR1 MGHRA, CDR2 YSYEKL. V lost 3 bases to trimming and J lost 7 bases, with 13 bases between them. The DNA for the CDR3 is TGCGCCAGCAGCCATATGTCAGGTAGTGAGCAGTACTTC. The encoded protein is CASSHMSGSEQYF.

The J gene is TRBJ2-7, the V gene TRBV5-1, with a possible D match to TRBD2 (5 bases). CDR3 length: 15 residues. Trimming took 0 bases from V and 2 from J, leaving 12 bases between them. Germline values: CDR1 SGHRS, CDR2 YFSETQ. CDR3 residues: CASSLVISGTYEQYF. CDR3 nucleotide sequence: TGCGCCAGCAGCTTGGTGATCAGCGGAACCTACGAGCAGTACTTC. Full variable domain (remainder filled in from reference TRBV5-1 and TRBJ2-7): KAGVTQTPRYLIKTRGQQVTLSCSPISGHRSVSWYQQTPGQGLQFLFEYFSETQRNKGNFPGRFSGRQFSNSRSEMNVSTLELGDSALYLCASSLVISGTYEQYFGPGTRLTVT.